These 9 T cell receptor beta chains were sequenced from one sample in a study of T cells in Graves' hyperthyroidism and ophthalmopathy. RNA transcripts yielded amplified TCR beta CDR3 regions. HTBI primers were employed in a first-round RT-PCR of the TCR CDR3. TCRdb passed the multiplex PCR reads through MiXCR, listing each CDR3 protein once. The sample has roughly 110,000 distinct CDR3 sequences, roughly 15% seen once. Sequences were obtained from blood. The receptors were sampled from a woman aged 50 to 60 with Graves' hyperthyroidism.

This clonotype was recorded a few times. The chain couples TRBV2 to TRBJ2-1, with TRBD2 matching over 12 bases. From germline, CDR1 is SNHLY and CDR2 FYNNEI. Losses at the gene ends were 5 bases for V and 0 bases for J; bases not matched to a gene: 11. The CDR3 is made up of 19 amino acids. The CDR3 is CASSTPGLAGRSSYNEQFF. The CDR3 DNA reads TGTGCCAGCAGTACCCCGGGACTAGCGGGCCGTAGCTCCTACAATGAGCAGTTCTTC.

The table lists this clonotype with many counts. DNA for the CDR3: TGTGCCAGCAGCCAAGATGGGGCCGGGCCGAATTCACCCCTCCACTTT. It encodes CASSQDGAGPNSPLHF. V and J are TRBV3-1 and TRBJ1-6; tentatively, D is TRBD1 (5 bases). Germline CDR1 reads LGHDT; CDR2 reads YNNKEL (reference sequence). This CDR3 contains 16 residues. Between the trimmed V and J ends, which lost 0 bases and 7 bases, there was a span of 13 bases.

V usage is TRBV2 and J usage is TRBJ2-1; D is unresolved. The germline V and J ends were trimmed by 8 bases and 0 bases, with 17 bases remaining between them. This CDR3 region has 16 residues. Germline V gene sequence: CDR1 SNHLY, CDR2 FYNNEI. Here the CDR3 reads CASSPQSIYSYNEQFF. The CDR3 nucleotides read TGTGCCAGCTCACCACAATCCATTTACTCCTACAATGAGCAGTTCTTC.

This chain joins TRBV7-9 and TRBJ1-6; TRBD1 agrees at 9 bases. Per germline, CDR1 SEHNR and CDR2 FQNEAQ (reference sequence). J gave up 7 bases and V 5 bases, and 6 bases lay outside the gene matches. The CDR3 spans 15 residues. The CDR3 nucleotides read TGTGCCAGCAGCCCCCCCGGGACAGGGAATTCACCCCTCCACTTT. It specifies CASSPPGTGNSPLHF.

V usage is TRBV29-1 and J usage is TRBJ1-1, with 10 bases lining up with TRBD1. The V segment lost 6 bases and the J segment 8 bases; nucleotides outside the gene matches: 6. CDR1 is SQVTM and CDR2 is ANQGSEA in the germline V gene. The CDR3 sequence is 12 residues long. CDR3 nucleotides: TGCAGCGTCCGGACAGGGGGTGGAGAAGCTTTCTTT. It is translated as CSVRTGGGEAFF.

This clonotype was counted at least ten times. The chain has TRBV27 and TRBJ1-1; D gene unclear. The V gene's germline CDR1 is MNHEY and CDR2 SMNVEV (reference sequence). With 3 bases removed from V and 8 bases from J, the gap between germline ends came to 13 bases. CDR3 size: 13 residues. The CDR3 region is CASSFQEGTEAFF. The CDR3 DNA sequence: TGTGCCAGCAGTTTCCAGGAGGGTACCGAAGCTTTCTTT.

This clonotype was observed at least ten times. The V and J genes are TRBV6-2 or TRBV6-3 and TRBJ2-7; 10 bases line up with TRBD2. Looked up from germline, CDR1 is MNHEY and CDR2 is SVGEGT. The CDR3 contains 15 residues. V shed 3 bases, J shed 6 bases, and the junction held 8 bases outside the gene matches. The CDR3 sequence: CASSYQAGGPFEQYV. The CDR3 DNA follows: TGTGCCAGCAGTTATCAAGCGGGAGGGCCTTTCGAGCAGTACGTC.

This clonotype was picked up many times. The chain recombines TRBV12-3 or TRBV12-4 with TRBJ2-3; 7 bases line up with TRBD1. This CDR3 comprises 15 residues. The V segment lost 5 bases and the J segment 2 bases; nucleotides outside the gene matches: 7. The CDR3 DNA sequence: TGTGCCAGCAGTCTCTATGGGACAGCCACAGATACGCAGTATTTT. It encodes CASSLYGTATDTQYF.

This clonotype has at least ten counts. This rearrangement joins TRBV6-2 or TRBV6-3 to TRBJ2-6; no clear D. The V end lost 0 bases, the J end lost 4 bases, and 7 bases lay between the germline ends. This CDR3 has 15 amino acids. Germline V gene sequence: CDR1 MNHEY, CDR2 SVGEGT. In nucleotides, the CDR3 is TGTGCCAGCAGTTACTCAGGGTCCGGGGCCAACGTCCTGACTTTC. Translating gives CASSYSGSGANVLTF.